The T cell receptor (beta chain) under discussion was sequenced for a study of cytomegalovirus exposure and HLA in healthy donors. The V gene's germline CDR1 is SNHLY and CDR2 FYNNEI. This CDR3 contains 19 residues. V was shortened by 1 base and J by 6 bases, with 25 bases between the two germline ends. PCR used 60 Vbeta primers and 13 Jbeta primers. Clones were read by immunoSEQ multiplex PCR, and TCRdb kept only the in-frame ones, dropping some. This sample yields some 240,000 clones, of which about nine tenths are seen a single time; approximately 1.5% belongs to the top ten. The chain uses TRBV2 and TRBJ1-5, with a tentative D call TRBD1 (6 bases). The TCR sequence derives from a girl aged 2-10 years in good health and CMV-seronegative. Specimen: PBMCs. CDR3 nucleotides: TGTGCCAGCAGTGAAGACCCTAGATCACAGGGCAGCGTGAGTCAGCCCCAGCATTTT. This translates into CASSEDPRSQGSVSQPQHF. The entire variable domain, with the rest obtained from reference TRBV2 and TRBJ1-5, is as follows: EPEVTQTPSHQVTQMGQEVILRCVPISNHLYFYWYRQILGQKVEFLVSFYNNEISEKSEIFDDQFSVERPDGSNFTLKIRSTKLEDSAMYFCASSEDPRSQGSVSQPQHFGDGTRLSIL.